Reported below is one T cell receptor (beta chain). This entry belongs to a study of blood T cell repertoires in COVID-19. Across the study: The United States, Italy and Spain provided the acute and convalescent COVID-19 samples. In each case, the material was cDNA or gDNA derived from T cells, B-cell-depleted T cells, or PBMCs.

As processed by the authors: Amplification with reference gene primers provided the estimates of nucleated cell counts. Using immunoSEQ multiplex PCR, the repertoire was profiled, and TCRdb retains in-frame clones only, with some absent. The D gene and trimming were derived from the DNA, and the V and J assignments and clone size from that table. The table shows 270,000 or so clones, with about nine tenths occurring only once. Membership in each cohort depended on participant-reported clinical history. Germline CDR1 is LGHDT and CDR2 is YNNKEL (reference sequence). The CDR3 sequence is 12 residues long. Trimming pared 6 bases from V and 9 bases from J, leaving 12 bases between.

The source of this sequence is a woman younger than 30 who had recovered from COVID-19. This chain links TRBV3-1 (or the pseudogene TRBV3-2) with TRBJ2-1, with D maybe TRBD1 (5 bases). Source material: PBMCs or T cells enriched from blood (not recorded which). The CDR3 spells CASRPGIGEQFF. For the CDR3, the DNA is TGTGCCAGCAGGCCAGGGATTGGTGAGCAGTTCTTC.